This T cell receptor (beta chain) was identified during a study of PD-L1 blockade in urothelial cancer. Study information: Blood gave a median 141,255 T cells. Study-wide results and caveats: Below-median pretreatment blood TCR clonality was a predictor of better survival.

Of note for this clone: Its antigen is still unknown.

Noted time point: pretreatment peripheral blood. The CDR3 spans 16 residues. Germline V gene lookup returns CDR1 SGHRS and CDR2 YFSETQ. Trimming stripped 5 bases from V and 1 base from J, with 18 bases between. Method: immunoSEQ multiplex PCR; TCRdb's copy keeps in-frame clones and lacks some. This table holds about 52,000 clones, approximately 81% found once. The chain employs TRBV5-1 and TRBJ1-1; D call uncertain. This clonotype was sampled from a man in his 70s with urothelial cancer. The sequencing used PBMCs, collected around atezolizumab (anti-PD-L1) treatment. The DNA of the CDR3 is TGCGCCAGCAGTAGTAGGTTTGGGCCTGAGAACACTGAAGCTTTCTTT. Protein sequence: CASSSRFGPENTEAFF.